This T cell receptor (beta chain) comes out of a study of control samples from healthy donors and cancer patients. Clones were sequenced by immunoSEQ multiplex PCR, and TCRdb holds only the in-frame ones, with some missing. This table has around 100,000 clones, more than 85% appearing once. The CDR3 sequence is 18 residues long. CDR1 SEHNR and CDR2 FQNEAQ come from the germline V gene (reference sequence). The V end lost 5 bases, the J end lost 4 bases, and 26 bases lay between the germline ends. The material sequenced was blood. The clonotype comes from a woman in her forties or fifties in good health. The chain has TRBV7-9 and TRBJ1-2; the D is unclear. CDR3 region: CASSRLGSASRTTYGYTF. CDR3 DNA sequence: TGTGCCAGCAGCCGATTAGGCTCGGCCAGTAGGACGACCTATGGCTACACCTTC.